This TCR beta chain was sequenced in a study of shared T cell receptors in the human thymus. V lost 4 bases and J lost 3; bases outside the gene matches: 11. The germline V gene encodes CDR1 GTSNPN and CDR2 SVGIG (reference sequence). This CDR3 region has 15 residues. Method: immunoSEQ multiplex PCR; TCRdb's copy keeps in-frame clones and lacks some. The data show about 610,000 clones, around 89% seen once. These records were also assigned to another study, of human thymus T cells.

The sequence was obtained from a boy under two years old with a congenital heart defect. The sample comprised thymocytes. V gene TRBV30 combines with J gene TRBJ2-7; 8 bases are a match to TRBD1. As DNA, the CDR3 is TGTGCCTGGACGGCACAGGCAGGGGGCCTCTACGAGCAGTACTTC. It yields the protein CAWTAQAGGLYEQYF.